One TCR beta chain is described in this entry. These data come from a study of blood T cell repertoires in COVID-19. Turning to the study itself: There were acute and convalescent COVID-19 samples, and they came from the United States, Italy and Spain. Sample material is recorded as cDNA or gDNA derived from T cells, B-cell-depleted T cells, or PBMCs.

In the authors' workflow: Scientists estimated how many nucleated cells there were by amplifying reference gene primers. The repertoire was sequenced with immunoSEQ multiplex PCR; TCRdb's copy has only in-frame clones and lacks some. That table is the source of V, J and clone size, and D and trimming were worked out from the DNA. The data hold 130,000 to 150,000 clones, with around 84% observed a single time. The CDR3 extends over 14 amino acids. Trimming took 8 bases from V and 5 from J; bases not matched to a gene: 6. The V gene's germline CDR1 is LNHDA and CDR2 SQIVND (reference sequence). This chain uses TRBV19 with TRBJ2-1, with 10 bases identical to TRBD2. The receptor was derived from a man in his fifties or sixties with active or convalescent COVID-19. The sample comprised peripheral blood. The CDR3: CASLTSGQNNEQFF. The CDR3 DNA follows: TGTGCCAGTCTGACTAGCGGGCAGAACAATGAGCAGTTCTTC.